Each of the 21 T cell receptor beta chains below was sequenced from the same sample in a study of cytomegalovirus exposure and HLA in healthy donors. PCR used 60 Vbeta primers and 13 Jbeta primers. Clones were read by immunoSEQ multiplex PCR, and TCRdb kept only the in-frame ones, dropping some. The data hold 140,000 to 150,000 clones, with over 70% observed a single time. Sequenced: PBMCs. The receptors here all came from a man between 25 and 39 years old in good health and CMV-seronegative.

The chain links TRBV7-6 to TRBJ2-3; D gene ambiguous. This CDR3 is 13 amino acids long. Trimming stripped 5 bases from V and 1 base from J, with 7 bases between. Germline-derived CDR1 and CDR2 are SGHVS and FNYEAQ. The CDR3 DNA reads TGTGCCAGCAGCCATGGCCGCACAGATACGCAGTATTTT. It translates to CASSHGRTDTQYF.

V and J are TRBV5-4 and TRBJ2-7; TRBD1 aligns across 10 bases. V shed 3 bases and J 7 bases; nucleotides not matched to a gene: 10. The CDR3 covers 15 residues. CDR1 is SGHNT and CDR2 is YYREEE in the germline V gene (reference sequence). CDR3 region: CASSSRDRGAGEQYF. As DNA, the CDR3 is TGTGCCAGCAGCTCCCGGGACAGGGGTGCAGGGGAGCAGTACTTC.

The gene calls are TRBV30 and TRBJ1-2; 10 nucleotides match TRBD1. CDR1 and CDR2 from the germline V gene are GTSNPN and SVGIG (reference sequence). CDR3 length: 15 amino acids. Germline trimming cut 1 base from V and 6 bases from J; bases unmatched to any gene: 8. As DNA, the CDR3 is TGTGCCTGGAGTGAGGGGACAGGGGATTGGAATGGCTACACCTTC. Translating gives CAWSEGTGDWNGYTF.

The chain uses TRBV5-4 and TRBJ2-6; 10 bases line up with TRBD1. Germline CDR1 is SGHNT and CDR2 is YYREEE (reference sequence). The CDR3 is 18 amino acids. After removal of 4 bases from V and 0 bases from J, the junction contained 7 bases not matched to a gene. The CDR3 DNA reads TGTGCCAGCAGCCTGGGACAGGGGTCGCTCTCTGGGGCCAACGTCCTGACTTTC. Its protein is CASSLGQGSLSGANVLTF.

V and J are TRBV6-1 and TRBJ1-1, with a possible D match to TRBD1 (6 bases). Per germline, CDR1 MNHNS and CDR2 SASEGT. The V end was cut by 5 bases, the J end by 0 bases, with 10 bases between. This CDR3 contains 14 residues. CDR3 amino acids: CASSRRGLNTEAFF. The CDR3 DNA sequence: TGTGCCAGCAGTCGCAGGGGCCTGAACACTGAAGCTTTCTTT.

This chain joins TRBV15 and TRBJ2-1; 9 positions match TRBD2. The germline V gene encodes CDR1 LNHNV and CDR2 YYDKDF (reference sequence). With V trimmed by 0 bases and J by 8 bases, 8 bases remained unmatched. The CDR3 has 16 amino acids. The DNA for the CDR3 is TGTGCCACCAGCAGAGACATAACGGGACTAGCATATGAGCAGTTCTTC. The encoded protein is CATSRDITGLAYEQFF. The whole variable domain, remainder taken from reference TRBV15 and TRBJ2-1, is DAMVIQNPRYQVTQFGKPVTLSCSQTLNHNVMYWYQQKSSQAPKLLFHYYDKDFNNEADTPDNFQSRRPNTSFCFLDIRSPGLGDTAMYLCATSRDITGLAYEQFFGPGTRLTVL.

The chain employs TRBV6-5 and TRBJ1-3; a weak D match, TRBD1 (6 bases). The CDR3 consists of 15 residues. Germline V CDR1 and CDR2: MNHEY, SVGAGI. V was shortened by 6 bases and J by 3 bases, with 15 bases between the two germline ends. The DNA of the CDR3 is TGTGCCAGCAGCCCGGTCCAGGGGATTGGAAACACCATATATTTT. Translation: CASSPVQGIGNTIYF.

The CDR3 loop is CASSLVSDGRGGDTQYF. CDR3 DNA: TGTGCCAGCAGCTTAGTATCTGACGGGAGAGGTGGAGATACGCAGTATTTT. The genes are TRBV13 and TRBJ2-3; D possibly corresponds to TRBD2 (6 bases). Germline CDR1 is PRHDT and CDR2 is FYEKMQ (reference sequence). The V gene lost 1 base and the J gene lost 5 bases, with 19 bases spanning the gap. This CDR3 comprises 17 residues.

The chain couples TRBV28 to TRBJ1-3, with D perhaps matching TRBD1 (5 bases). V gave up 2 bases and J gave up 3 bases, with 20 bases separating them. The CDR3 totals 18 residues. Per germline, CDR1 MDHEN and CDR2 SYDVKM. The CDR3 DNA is TGTGCCAGCAGTTTACTCCGGGCGGGATCAGGGAATGGAAACACCATATATTTT. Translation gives CASSLLRAGSGNGNTIYF.

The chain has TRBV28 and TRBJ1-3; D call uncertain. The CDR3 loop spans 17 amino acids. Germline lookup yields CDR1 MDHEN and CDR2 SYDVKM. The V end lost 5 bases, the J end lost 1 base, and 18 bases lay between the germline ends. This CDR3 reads CASSVAGPAGSGNTIYF. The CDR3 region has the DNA TGTGCCAGCAGTGTCGCCGGGCCCGCGGGTTCTGGAAACACCATATATTTT.

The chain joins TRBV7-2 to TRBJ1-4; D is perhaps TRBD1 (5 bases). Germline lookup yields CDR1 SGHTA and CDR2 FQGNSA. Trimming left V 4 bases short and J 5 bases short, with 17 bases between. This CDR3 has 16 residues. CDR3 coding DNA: TGTGCCAGCAGCTCCCGACTTGTCCAGGGAAATGAAAAACTGTTTTTT. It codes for CASSSRLVQGNEKLFF.

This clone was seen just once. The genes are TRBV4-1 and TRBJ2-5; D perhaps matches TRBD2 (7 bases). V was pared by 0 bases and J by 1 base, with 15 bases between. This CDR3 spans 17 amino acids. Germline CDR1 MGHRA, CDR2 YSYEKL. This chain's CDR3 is CASSQDRGGGGQETQYF. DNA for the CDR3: TGCGCCAGCAGCCAAGATCGAGGGGGGGGAGGCCAAGAGACCCAGTACTTC.

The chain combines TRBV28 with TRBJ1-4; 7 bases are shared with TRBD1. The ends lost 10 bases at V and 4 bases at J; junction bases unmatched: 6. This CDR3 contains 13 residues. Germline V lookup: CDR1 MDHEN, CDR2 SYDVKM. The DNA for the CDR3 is TGTGCCACCGACAGGGCAAATAATGAAAAACTGTTTTTT. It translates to CATDRANNEKLFF.

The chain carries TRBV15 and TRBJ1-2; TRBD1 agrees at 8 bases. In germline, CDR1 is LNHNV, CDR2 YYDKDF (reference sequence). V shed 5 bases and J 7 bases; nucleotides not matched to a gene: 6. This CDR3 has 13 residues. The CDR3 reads CATSWRQGAGYTF. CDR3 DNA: TGTGCCACCAGCTGGAGGCAGGGGGCTGGCTACACCTTC.

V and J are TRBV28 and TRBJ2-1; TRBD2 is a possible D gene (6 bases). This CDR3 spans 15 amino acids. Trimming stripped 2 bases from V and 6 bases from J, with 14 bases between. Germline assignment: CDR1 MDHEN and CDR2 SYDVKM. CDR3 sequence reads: CASSLGRDPTNEQFF. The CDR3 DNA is TGTGCCAGCAGTTTAGGGCGGGATCCCACCAATGAGCAGTTCTTC.

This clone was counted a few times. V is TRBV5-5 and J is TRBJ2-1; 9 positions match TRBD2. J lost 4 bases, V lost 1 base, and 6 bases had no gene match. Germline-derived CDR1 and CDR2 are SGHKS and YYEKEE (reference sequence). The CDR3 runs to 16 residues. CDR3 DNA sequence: TGTGCCAGCAGCTTGCCCAGCGGGGGGTTATACAATGAGCAGTTCTTC. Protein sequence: CASSLPSGGLYNEQFF.

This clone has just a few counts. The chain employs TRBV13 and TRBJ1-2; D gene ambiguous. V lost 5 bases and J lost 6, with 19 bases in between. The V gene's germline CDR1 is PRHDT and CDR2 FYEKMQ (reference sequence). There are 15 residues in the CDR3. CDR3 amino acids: CASSPRTGLTDGYTF. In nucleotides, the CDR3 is TGTGCCAGCAGCCCCCGGACGGGATTGACCGATGGCTACACCTTC.

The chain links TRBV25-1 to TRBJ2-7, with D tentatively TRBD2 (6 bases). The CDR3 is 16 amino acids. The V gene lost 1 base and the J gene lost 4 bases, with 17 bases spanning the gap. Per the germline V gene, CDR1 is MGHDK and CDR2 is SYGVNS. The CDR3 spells CASSESEGLRGYEQYF. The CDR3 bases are TGTGCCAGCAGTGAATCGGAGGGATTGAGGGGTTACGAGCAGTACTTC.

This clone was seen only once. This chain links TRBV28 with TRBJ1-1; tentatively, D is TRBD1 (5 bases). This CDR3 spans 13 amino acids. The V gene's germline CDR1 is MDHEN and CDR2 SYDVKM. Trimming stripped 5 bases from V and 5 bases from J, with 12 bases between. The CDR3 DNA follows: TGTGCCAGCAGTGCGGGAGGGGAGACTGAAGCTTTCTTT. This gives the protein CASSAGGETEAFF.

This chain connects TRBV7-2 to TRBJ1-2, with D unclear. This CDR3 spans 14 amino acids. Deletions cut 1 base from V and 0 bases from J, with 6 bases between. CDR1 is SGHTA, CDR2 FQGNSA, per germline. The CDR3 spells CASSLVPSNYGYTF. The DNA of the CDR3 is TGTGCCAGCAGCTTAGTTCCATCTAACTATGGCTACACCTTC.

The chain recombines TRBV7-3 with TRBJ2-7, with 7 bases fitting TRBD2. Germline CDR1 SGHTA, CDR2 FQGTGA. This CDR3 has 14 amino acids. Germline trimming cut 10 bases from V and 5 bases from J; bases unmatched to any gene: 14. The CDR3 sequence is CATSERGGRDEQYF. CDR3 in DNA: TGTGCCACTTCGGAGCGGGGAGGAAGAGACGAGCAGTACTTC.